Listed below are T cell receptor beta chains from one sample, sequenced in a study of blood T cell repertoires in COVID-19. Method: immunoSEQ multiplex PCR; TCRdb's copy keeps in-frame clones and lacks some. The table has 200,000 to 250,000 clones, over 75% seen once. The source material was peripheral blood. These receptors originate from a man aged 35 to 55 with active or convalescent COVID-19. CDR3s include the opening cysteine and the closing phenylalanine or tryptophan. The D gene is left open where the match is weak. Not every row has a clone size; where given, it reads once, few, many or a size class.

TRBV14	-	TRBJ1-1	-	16	CASSQAATSMNTEAFF	TGTGCCAGCAGCCAAGCAGCGACCTCGATGAACACTGAAGCTTTCTTT
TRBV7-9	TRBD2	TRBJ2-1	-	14	CASSSGRAGNEQFF	TGTGCCAGCAGCTCCGGGAGGGCCGGAAATGAGCAGTTCTTC
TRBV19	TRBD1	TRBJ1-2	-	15	CASSITPGTGVGYTF	TGTGCCAGTAGTATAACCCCCGGGACAGGGGTTGGCTACACCTTC
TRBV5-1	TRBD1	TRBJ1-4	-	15	CASSDAQGAVEKLFF	TGCGCCAGCAGCGATGCCCAGGGGGCCGTGGAAAAACTGTTTTTT
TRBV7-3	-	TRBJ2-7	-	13	CASSWDSTYEQYF	TGTGCCAGCAGCTGGGACTCAACCTACGAGCAGTACTTC
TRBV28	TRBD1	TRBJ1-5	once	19	CASSFLQGPTTGSNQPQHF	TGTGCCAGCAGTTTCTTACAGGGGCCGACTACGGGGTCCAATCAGCCCCAGCATTTT
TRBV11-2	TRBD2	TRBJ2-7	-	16	CASSLGGLAVDYEQYF	TGTGCCAGCAGCTTAGGAGGTCTAGCGGTCGATTACGAGCAGTACTTC
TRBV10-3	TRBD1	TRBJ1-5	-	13	CAISVTGDQPQHF	TGTGCCATCAGCGTCACAGGGGATCAGCCCCAGCATTTT
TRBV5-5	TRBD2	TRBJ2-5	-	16	CASSLGASGREETQYF	TGTGCCAGCAGCTTGGGGGCTAGCGGGAGGGAAGAGACCCAGTACTTC
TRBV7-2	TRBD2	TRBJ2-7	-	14	CASSLGGGVNEQYF	TGTGCCAGCAGCTTAGGGGGGGGTGTCAACGAGCAGTACTTC
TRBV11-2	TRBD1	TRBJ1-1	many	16	CASSARGDSSNTEAFF	TGTGCCAGCAGCGCCCGCGGGGACAGTTCGAACACTGAAGCTTTCTTT
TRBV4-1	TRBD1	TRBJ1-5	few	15	CASSQDPRGQEPQHF	TGCGCCAGCAGCCAAGATCCCAGGGGGCAAGAGCCCCAGCATTTT
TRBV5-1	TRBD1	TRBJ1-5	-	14	CASSLDGTEQPQHF	TGCGCCAGCAGCTTGGATGGGACAGAACAGCCCCAGCATTTT
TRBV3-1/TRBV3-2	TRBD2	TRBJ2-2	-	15	CASSQGLARTGELFF	TGTGCCAGCAGCCAAGGACTAGCAAGGACCGGGGAGCTGTTTTTT
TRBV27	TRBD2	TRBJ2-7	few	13	CASSPGGGYEQYF	TGTGCCAGCAGCCCCGGCGGGGGTTACGAGCAGTACTTC
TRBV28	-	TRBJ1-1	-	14	CASRQDRMNTEAFF	TGTGCCAGCAGACAGGACCGCATGAACACTGAAGCTTTCTTT
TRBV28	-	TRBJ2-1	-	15	CASSFRPGDYNEQFF	TGTGCCAGCAGTTTTAGGCCAGGTGATTACAATGAGCAGTTCTTC
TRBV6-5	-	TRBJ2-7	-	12	CASSYYGYEQYF	TGTGCCAGCAGTTATTACGGCTACGAGCAGTACTTC
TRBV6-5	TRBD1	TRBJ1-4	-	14	CASSYSTGPEKLFF	TGTGCCAGCAGTTACTCGACAGGGCCTGAAAAACTGTTTTTT
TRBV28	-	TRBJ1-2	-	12	CASSSGDYGYTF	TGTGCCAGCAGTTCAGGGGACTATGGCTACACCTTC
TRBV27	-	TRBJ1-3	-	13	CATSAGVGNTIYF	TGTGCCACCTCCGCAGGGGTAGGAAACACCATATATTTT
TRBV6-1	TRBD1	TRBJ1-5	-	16	CASSELDRVSNQPQHF	TGTGCCAGCAGTGAACTAGACAGGGTCAGCAATCAGCCCCAGCATTTT
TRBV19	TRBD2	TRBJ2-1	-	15	CASSPVGLAGYEQFF	TGTGCCAGTAGTCCCGTGGGGCTAGCGGGGTATGAGCAGTTCTTC
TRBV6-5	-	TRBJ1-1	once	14	CASSYSMGGTEAFF	TGTGCCAGCAGTTACTCGATGGGGGGCACTGAAGCTTTCTTT
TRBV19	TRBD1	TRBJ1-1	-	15	CATRETGTMNTEAFF	TGTGCCACCCGAGAGACAGGGACGATGAACACTGAAGCTTTCTTT
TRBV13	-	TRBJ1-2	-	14	CASSRQELNYGYTF	TGTGCCAGCAGTAGACAGGAGCTTAACTATGGCTACACCTTC
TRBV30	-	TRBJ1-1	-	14	CACRRGGMRTEAFF	TGTGCCTGTCGTAGGGGGGGGATGCGGACTGAAGCTTTCTTT
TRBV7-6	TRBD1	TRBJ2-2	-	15	CASSLAQGVSGELFF	TGTGCCAGCAGCTTAGCACAGGGGGTCTCCGGGGAGCTGTTTTTT
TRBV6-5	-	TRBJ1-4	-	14	CASGKDGVYEKLFF	TGTGCCAGCGGGAAGGACGGGGTTTATGAAAAACTGTTTTTT
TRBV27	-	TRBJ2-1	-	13	CASSLQLGSEQFF	TGTGCCAGCAGTTTACAACTAGGGTCTGAGCAGTTCTTC
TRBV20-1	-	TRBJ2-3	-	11	CSAPAAQGRYF	TGCAGTGCTCCCGCAGCCCAGGGGCGGTATTTT
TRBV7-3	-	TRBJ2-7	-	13	CASSLRPFCEQYF	TGTGCCAGCAGCTTAAGGCCTTTTTGTGAGCAGTACTTC
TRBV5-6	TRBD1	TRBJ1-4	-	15	CASSNDRGGGEKLFF	TGTGCCAGCAGCAACGACAGGGGAGGAGGTGAAAAACTGTTTTTT
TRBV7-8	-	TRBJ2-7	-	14	CASSSTTEVYEQYF	TGTGCCAGCAGCTCGACGACAGAAGTTTACGAGCAGTACTTC
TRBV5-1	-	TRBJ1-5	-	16	CARSPGGGGPNQPQHF	TGCGCCCGCAGCCCGGGGGGAGGGGGTCCCAATCAGCCCCAGCATTTT
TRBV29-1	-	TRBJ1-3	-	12	CSVEEARGAIYF	TGCAGCGTTGAAGAGGCCAGGGGAGCCATATATTTT
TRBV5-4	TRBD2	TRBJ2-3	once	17	CASSLAKLAGTPDTQYF	TGTGCCAGCAGCTTGGCCAAACTAGCGGGAACCCCCGATACGCAGTATTTT
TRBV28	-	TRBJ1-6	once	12	CASGPLFSPLHF	TGTGCCAGCGGCCCTCTATTTAGCCCCCTCCACTTT
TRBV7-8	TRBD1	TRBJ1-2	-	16	CASSLETGAPVDGYTF	TGTGCCAGCAGCTTAGAGACAGGGGCCCCGGTGGATGGCTACACCTTC
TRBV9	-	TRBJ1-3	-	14	CASSVGGYENTIYF	TGTGCCAGCAGCGTAGGAGGGTATGAAAACACCATATATTTT
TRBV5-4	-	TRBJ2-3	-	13	CASRRDRTDTQYF	TGTGCCAGCAGGCGGGACCGCACAGATACGCAGTATTTT
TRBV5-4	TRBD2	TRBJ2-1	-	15	CASSLMASGSNEQFF	TGTGCCAGCAGCTTGATGGCTAGCGGGAGTAATGAGCAGTTCTTC
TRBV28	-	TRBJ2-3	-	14	CASIRGSGTDTQYF	TGTGCCAGCATTAGGGGTAGCGGTACAGATACGCAGTATTTT